Below, one T cell receptor (beta chain) is given with its context. The sample originates from a study of blood T cell repertoires in COVID-19. On the study more broadly: T cells, B-cell-depleted T cells, or PBMCs provided the cDNA or gDNA that served as material.

In the authors' workflow: It was from reference gene primer amplification that nucleated cell counts were estimated. Assay: immunoSEQ multiplex PCR; the TCRdb copy retains only in-frame clones and omits some. The V and J calls and clone size are taken from that table; D and trimming were inferred from the DNA. The sample has around 77,000 clones; more than 80% are singletons. The sample comprised peripheral blood. This receptor was identified in an elderly man with acute or convalescent COVID-19.

The CDR3, as DNA: TGTGCCAGCAGCTCCAGGGGGGGCACAGATACGCAGTATTTT. This gives the protein CASSSRGGTDTQYF. The chain uses TRBV7-2 and TRBJ2-3; a possible D gene is TRBD1 (7 bases). Trimming pared 4 bases from V and 1 base from J, leaving 9 bases between. Looked up from germline, CDR1 is SGHTA and CDR2 is FQGNSA. This CDR3 region has 14 residues.